These 3 T cell receptor beta chains share one sample of origin, sequenced in a study of technical replicates of blood from a few donors. Generated by immunoSEQ multiplex PCR, the TCRdb table keeps only in-frame clones and is missing some. Seen here are roughly 100,000 clones, about 96% observed once, and the top ten hold approximately 0.38%. Sequenced input: T cells isolated from PBMCs. All receptors derive from a human donor in good health.

The gene calls are TRBV5-1 and TRBJ2-1, with 7 bases fitting TRBD1. This CDR3 is 15 amino acids long. Germline loops: CDR1 SGHRS, CDR2 YFSETQ. The trim removed 0 bases at V and 6 bases at J, leaving 6 bases unmatched. The CDR3 DNA follows: TGCGCCAGCAGCTTGGGCTATCGGGACAGCAATGAGCAGTTCTTC. This translates into CASSLGYRDSNEQFF.

The chain recombines TRBV30 with TRBJ2-7; 7 positions match TRBD1. Germline V gene sequence: CDR1 GTSNPN, CDR2 SVGIG (reference sequence). The V segment lost 3 bases and the J segment 3 bases; nucleotides outside the gene matches: 5. CDR3 size: 13 residues. CDR3 bases: TGTGCCTGGAGCTGGACAGGAGTCTACGAGCAGTACTTC. Protein sequence: CAWSWTGVYEQYF. The whole variable domain, remainder taken from reference TRBV30 and TRBJ2-7, is SQTIHQWPATLVQPVGSPLSLECTVEGTSNPNLYWYRQAAGRGLQLLFYSVGIGQISSEVPQNLSASRPQDRQFILSSKKLLLSDSGFYLCAWSWTGVYEQYFGPGTRLTVT.

The rearrangement joins TRBV6-5 to TRBJ1-1; no clear D. The CDR3 is 11 amino acids. Per germline, CDR1 MNHEY and CDR2 SVGAGI. Trimming took 6 bases from V and 9 from J, leaving 11 bases between them. In nucleotides, the CDR3 is TGTGCCAGCAGGTCGAGGCAGAAAGCTTTCTTT. Its protein product is CASRSRQKAFF.